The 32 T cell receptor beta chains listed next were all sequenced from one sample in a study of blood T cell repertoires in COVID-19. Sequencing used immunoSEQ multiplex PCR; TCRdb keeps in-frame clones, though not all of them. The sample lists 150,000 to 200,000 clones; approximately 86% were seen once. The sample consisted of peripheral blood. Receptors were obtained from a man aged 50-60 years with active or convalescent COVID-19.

The CDR3 nucleotides read TGTGCCAGCAGCCAAGGGCAGGGTCGTGGAAAACTGTTTTTT. Translation: CASSQGQGRGKLFF. This chain links TRBV3-1 (or the pseudogene TRBV3-2) with TRBJ1-4, with D perhaps TRBD1 (5 bases). Germline loops: CDR1 LGHDT, CDR2 YNNKEL (reference sequence). Deletions cut 1 base from V and 10 bases from J, with 13 bases between. The CDR3 contains 14 residues.

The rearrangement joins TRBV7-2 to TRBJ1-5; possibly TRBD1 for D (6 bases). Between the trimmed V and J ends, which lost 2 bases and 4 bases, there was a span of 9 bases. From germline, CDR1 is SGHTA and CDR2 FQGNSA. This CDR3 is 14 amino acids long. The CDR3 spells CASSLPGANQPQHF. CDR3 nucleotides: TGTGCCAGCAGCTTACCAGGGGCGAATCAGCCCCAGCATTTT. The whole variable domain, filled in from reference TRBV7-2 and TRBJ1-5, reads GAGVSQSPSNKVTEKGKDVELRCDPISGHTALYWYRQSLGQGLEFLIYFQGNSAPDKSGLPSDRFSAERTGGSVSTLTIQRTQQEDSAVYLCASSLPGANQPQHFGDGTRLSIL.

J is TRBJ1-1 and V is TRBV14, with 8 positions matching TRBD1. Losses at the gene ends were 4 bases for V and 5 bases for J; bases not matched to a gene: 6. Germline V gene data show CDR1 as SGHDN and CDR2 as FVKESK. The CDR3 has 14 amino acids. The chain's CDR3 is CASSRLDRVTEAFF. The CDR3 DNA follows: TGTGCCAGCAGCCGACTGGACAGGGTTACTGAAGCTTTCTTT.

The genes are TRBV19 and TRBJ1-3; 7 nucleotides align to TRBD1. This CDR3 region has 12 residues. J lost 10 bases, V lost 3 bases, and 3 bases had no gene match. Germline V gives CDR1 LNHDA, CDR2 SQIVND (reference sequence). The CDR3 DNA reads TGTGCCAGTAGTATTTCGGGACAGACCATATATTTT. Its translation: CASSISGQTIYF.

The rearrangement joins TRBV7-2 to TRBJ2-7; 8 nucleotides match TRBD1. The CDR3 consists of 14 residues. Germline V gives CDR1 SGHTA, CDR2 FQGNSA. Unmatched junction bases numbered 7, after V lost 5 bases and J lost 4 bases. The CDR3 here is CASSMGQAKYEQYF. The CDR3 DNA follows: TGTGCCAGCAGCATGGGACAGGCGAAGTACGAGCAGTACTTC.

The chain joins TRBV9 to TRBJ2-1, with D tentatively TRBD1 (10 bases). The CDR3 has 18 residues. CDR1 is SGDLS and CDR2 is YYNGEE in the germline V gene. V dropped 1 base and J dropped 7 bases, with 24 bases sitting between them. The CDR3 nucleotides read TGTGCCAGCAGCGTAAGACAGGGGGCGGCGGGAGGGCCAAATGAGCAGTTCTTC. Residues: CASSVRQGAAGGPNEQFF. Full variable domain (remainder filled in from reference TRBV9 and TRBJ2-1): DSGVTQTPKHLITATGQRVTLRCSPRSGDLSVYWYQQSLDQGLQFLIQYYNGEERAKGNILERFSAQQFPDLHSELNLSSLELGDSALYFCASSVRQGAAGGPNEQFFGPGTRLTVL.

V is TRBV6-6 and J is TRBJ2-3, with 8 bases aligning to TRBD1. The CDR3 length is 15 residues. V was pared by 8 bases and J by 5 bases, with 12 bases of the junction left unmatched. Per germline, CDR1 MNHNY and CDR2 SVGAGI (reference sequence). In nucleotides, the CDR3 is TGTGCCAGCGCGGACAGGGAAAGGTGGGGAGATACGCAGTATTTT. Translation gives CASADRERWGDTQYF.

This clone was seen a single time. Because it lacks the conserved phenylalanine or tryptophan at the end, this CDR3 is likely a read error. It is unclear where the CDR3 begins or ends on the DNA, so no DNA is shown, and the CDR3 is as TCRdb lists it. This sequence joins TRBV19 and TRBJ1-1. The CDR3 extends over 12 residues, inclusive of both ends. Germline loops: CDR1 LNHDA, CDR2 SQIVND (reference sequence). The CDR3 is CASSASGEREAV.

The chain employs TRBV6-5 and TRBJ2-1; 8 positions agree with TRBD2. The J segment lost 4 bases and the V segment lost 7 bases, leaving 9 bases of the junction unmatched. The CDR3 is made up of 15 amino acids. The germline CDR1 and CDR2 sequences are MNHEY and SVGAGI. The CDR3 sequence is CASTVGLAGYNEQFF. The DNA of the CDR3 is TGTGCCAGCACCGTCGGGCTAGCGGGTTACAATGAGCAGTTCTTC.

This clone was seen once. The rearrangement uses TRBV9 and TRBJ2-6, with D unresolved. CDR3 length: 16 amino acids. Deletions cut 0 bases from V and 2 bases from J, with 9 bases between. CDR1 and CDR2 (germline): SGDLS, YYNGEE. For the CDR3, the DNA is TGTGCCAGCAGCGTAGGAGGAATTCCTGGGGCCAACGTCCTGACTTTC. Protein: CASSVGGIPGANVLTF.

The CDR3, as DNA: TGTGCCAGCAGCCAAGCCGTACAGGGACGGACTGAAGCTTTCTTT. Its translation is CASSQAVQGRTEAFF. The chain recombines TRBV3-1 (or the pseudogene TRBV3-2) with TRBJ1-1; TRBD1 is a possible D gene (6 bases). The CDR3 has 15 amino acids. The V end was cut by 1 base, the J end by 5 bases, with 14 bases between. Germline V gives CDR1 LGHDT, CDR2 YNNKEL (reference sequence).

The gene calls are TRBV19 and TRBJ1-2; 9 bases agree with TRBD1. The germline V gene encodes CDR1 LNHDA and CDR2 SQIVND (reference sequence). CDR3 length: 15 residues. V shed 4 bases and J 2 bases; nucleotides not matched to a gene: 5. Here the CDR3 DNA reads TGTGCCAGTAGTAAGTCCGGACAGGGGAACTATGGCTACACCTTC. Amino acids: CASSKSGQGNYGYTF.

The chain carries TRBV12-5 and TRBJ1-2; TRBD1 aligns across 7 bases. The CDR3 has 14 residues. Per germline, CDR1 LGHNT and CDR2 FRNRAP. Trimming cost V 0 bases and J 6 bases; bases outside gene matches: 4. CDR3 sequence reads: CASGLVGQINGYTF. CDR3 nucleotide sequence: TGTGCTAGTGGTTTGGTGGGACAGATAAATGGCTACACCTTC.

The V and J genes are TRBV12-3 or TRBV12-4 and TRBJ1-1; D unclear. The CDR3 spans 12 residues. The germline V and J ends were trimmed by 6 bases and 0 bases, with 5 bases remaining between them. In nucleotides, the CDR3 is TGTGCCAGCAGCGCGGTGAACACTGAAGCTTTCTTT. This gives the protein CASSAVNTEAFF.

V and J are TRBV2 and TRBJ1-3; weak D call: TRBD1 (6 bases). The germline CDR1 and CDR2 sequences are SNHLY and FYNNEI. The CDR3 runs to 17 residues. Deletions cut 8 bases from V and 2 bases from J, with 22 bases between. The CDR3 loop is CASRGRGLQGAGNTIYF. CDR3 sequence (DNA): TGTGCCAGCCGCGGCAGGGGATTGCAAGGAGCTGGAAACACCATATATTTT.

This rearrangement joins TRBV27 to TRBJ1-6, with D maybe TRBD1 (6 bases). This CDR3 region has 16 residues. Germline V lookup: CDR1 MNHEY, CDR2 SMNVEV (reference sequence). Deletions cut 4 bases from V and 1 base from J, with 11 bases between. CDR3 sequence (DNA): TGTGCCAGCAGTTCCCACAGGGTATCCTATAATTCACCCCTCCACTTT. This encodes CASSSHRVSYNSPLHF.

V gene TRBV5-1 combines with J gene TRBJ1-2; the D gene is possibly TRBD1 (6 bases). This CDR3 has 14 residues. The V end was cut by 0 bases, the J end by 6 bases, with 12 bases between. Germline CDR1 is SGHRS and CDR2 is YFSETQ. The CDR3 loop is CASSLEWGRDGYTF. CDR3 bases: TGCGCCAGCAGCTTGGAGTGGGGGCGCGATGGCTACACCTTC. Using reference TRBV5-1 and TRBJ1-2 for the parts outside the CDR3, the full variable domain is KAGVTQTPRYLIKTRGQQVTLSCSPISGHRSVSWYQQTPGQGLQFLFEYFSETQRNKGNFPGRFSGRQFSNSRSEMNVSTLELGDSALYLCASSLEWGRDGYTFGSGTRLTVV.

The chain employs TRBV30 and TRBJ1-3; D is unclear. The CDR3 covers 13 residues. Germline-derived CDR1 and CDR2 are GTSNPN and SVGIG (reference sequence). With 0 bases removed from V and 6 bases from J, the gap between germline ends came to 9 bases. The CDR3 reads CAWSVPGLNTIYF. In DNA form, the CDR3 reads TGTGCCTGGAGTGTACCGGGATTAAACACCATATATTTT. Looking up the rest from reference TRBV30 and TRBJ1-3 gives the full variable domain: SQTIHQWPATLVQPVGSPLSLECTVEGTSNPNLYWYRQAAGRGLQLLFYSVGIGQISSEVPQNLSASRPQDRQFILSSKKLLLSDSGFYLCAWSVPGLNTIYFGEGSWLTVV.

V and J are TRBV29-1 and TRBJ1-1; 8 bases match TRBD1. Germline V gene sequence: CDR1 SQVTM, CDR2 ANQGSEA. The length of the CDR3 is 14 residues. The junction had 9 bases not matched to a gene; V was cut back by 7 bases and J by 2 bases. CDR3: CSAVRDRHNTEAFF. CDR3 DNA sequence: TGCAGCGCCGTTCGGGACAGGCACAACACTGAAGCTTTCTTT.

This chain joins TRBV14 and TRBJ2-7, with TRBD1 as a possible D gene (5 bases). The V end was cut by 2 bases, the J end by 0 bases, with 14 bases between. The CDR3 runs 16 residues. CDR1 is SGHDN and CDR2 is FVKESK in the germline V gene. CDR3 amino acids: CASSQPRAGISYEQYF. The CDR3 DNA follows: TGTGCCAGCAGCCAACCCCGGGCAGGGATCTCCTACGAGCAGTACTTC. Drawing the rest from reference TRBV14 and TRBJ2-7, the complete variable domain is EAGVTQFPSHSVIEKGQTVTLRCDPISGHDNLYWYRRVMGKEIKFLLHFVKESKQDESGMPNNRFLAERTGGTYSTLKVQPAELEDSGVYFCASSQPRAGISYEQYFGPGTRLTVT.

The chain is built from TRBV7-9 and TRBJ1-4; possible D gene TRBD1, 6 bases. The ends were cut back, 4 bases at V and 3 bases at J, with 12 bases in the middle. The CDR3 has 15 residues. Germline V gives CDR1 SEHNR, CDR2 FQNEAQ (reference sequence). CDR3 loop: CASSSKTGANEKLFF. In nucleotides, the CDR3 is TGTGCCAGCAGCTCAAAGACAGGAGCTAATGAAAAACTGTTTTTT.

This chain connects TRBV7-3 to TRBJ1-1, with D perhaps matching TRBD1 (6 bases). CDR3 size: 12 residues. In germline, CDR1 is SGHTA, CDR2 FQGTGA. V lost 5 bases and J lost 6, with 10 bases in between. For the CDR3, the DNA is TGTGCCAGCAGCCGAGGGGGGGCTGAAGCTTTCTTT. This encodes CASSRGGAEAFF.

Here the CDR3 DNA reads TGTGCCTGGACCAGGACAGGGGGAGGGAACCAGCCCCAGCATTTT. As protein: CAWTRTGGGNQPQHF. The chain couples TRBV30 to TRBJ1-5; 10 bases map to TRBD1. The CDR3 covers 15 residues. Germline CDR1 GTSNPN, CDR2 SVGIG (reference sequence). V gave up 4 bases and J gave up 7 bases; unmatched junction bases: 10.

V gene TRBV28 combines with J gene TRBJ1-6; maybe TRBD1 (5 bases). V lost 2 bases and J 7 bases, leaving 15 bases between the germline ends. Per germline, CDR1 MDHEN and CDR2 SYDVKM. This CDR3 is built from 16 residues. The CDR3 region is CASSLRVPGNNSPLHF. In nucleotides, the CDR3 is TGTGCCAGCAGTTTAAGGGTTCCAGGGAACAATTCACCCCTCCACTTT.

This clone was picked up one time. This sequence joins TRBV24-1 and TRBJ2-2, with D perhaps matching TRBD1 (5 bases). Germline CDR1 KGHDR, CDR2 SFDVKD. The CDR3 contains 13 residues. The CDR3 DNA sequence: TGTGGGAGTGGAGACAGAAACACCGGGGAGCTGTTTTTT. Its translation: CGSGDRNTGELFF.

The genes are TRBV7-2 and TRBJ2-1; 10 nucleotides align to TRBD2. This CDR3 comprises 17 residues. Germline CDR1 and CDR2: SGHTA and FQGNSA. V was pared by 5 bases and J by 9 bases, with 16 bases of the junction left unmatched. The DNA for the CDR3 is TGTGCCAGCAGCCCCCAGGCTAGCGGGAGATTTGGCGGTGAGCAGTTCTTC. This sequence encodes CASSPQASGRFGGEQFF. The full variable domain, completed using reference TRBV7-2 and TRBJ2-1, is GAGVSQSPSNKVTEKGKDVELRCDPISGHTALYWYRQSLGQGLEFLIYFQGNSAPDKSGLPSDRFSAERTGGSVSTLTIQRTQQEDSAVYLCASSPQASGRFGGEQFFGPGTRLTVL.

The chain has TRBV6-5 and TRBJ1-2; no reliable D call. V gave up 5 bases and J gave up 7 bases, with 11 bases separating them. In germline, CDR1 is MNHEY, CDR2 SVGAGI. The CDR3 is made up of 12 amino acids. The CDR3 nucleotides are TGTGCCAGCAGTCGGGAAGAGGGTGGCTACACCTTC. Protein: CASSREEGGYTF.

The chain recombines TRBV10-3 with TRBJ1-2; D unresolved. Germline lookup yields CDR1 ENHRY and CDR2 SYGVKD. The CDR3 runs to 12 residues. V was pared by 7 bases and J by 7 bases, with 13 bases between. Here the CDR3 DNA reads TGTGCCATCACCGGACCTAGCTCTGGCTACACCTTC. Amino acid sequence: CAITGPSSGYTF.

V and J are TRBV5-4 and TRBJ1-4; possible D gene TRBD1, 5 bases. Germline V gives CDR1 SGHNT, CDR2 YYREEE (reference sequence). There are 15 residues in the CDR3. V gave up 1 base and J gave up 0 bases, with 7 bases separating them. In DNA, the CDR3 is TGTGCCAGCAGCTTGACAGGCGCAACTAATGAAAAACTGTTTTTT. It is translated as CASSLTGATNEKLFF.

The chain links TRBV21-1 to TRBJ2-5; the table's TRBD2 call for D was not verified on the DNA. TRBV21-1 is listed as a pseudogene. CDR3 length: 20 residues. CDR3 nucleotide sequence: TGTGCCAGCAGCATACTAGCGGGATGTGAAGAAAACGCCATCCAAGAGACCCAGTACTTC. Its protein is CASSILAGCEENAIQETQYF.

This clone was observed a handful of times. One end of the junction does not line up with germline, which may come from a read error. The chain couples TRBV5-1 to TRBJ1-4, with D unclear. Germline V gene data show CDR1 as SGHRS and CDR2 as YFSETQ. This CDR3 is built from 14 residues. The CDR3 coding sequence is TGCGCCAGCTGCTTGGGGAGTACAAATGAAAAACTGTTTTTT. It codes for CASCLGSTNEKLFF.

CDR3 DNA: TGTGCCAGCAGCCCACTAGCTGCCTACAATGAGCAGTTCTTC. It is translated as CASSPLAAYNEQFF. The gene calls are TRBV7-2 and TRBJ2-1; D perhaps matches TRBD2 (6 bases). This CDR3 contains 14 residues. In germline, CDR1 is SGHTA, CDR2 FQGNSA. Trimming cost V 5 bases and J 2 bases, with 10 bases left between them.